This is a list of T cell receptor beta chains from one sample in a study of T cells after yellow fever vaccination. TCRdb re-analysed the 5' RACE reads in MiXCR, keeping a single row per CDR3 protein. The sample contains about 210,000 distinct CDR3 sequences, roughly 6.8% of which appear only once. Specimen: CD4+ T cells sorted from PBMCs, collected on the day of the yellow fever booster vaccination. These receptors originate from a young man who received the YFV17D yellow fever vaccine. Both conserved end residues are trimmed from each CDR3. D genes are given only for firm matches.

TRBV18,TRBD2,ASSPEIAGGVTGTQY
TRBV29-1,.,SGAAGIETQY
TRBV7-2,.,ASGITGRYEQY
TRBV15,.,ATSTFSRAGEQF
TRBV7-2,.,ASSLGEYNEQF
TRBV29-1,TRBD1,SVGQGASKETQY
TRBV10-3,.,AIRGTPDNEQF
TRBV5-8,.,ASSTPTGPNEQF
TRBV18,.,ASSPSRDIYEQY
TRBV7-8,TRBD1,ASSLVGTAQETQY
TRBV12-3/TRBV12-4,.,ASSWTRDNSPLH
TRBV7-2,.,ASSLESIYNEQF
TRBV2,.,ASSEIKGVGELF
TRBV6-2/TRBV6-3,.,ASRGGQRSTDTQY
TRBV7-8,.,ASSLLGGKTYEQY
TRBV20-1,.,SASQGSAKNIQY
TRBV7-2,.,ASTLAGPRGNNEQF
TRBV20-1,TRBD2,SARGTSLHTQY
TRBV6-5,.,ASSPRSEGAQY
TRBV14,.,ASSQVLGANVLT
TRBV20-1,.,SASRRAGETQY
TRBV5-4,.,ASSARGIEGELF
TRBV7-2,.,ASSFAGGDEQY
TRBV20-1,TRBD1,SAENRRTGVSDTQY
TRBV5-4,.,ASSLNGGRMNTEAF
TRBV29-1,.,SVTAGLGYT
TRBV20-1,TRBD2,SASGAGGFADTQY
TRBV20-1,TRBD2,SANSGRADEQY
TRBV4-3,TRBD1,ASSQDREGGREQF
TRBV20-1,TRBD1,SALTGGFTDTQY
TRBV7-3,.,ASSLDRTDTQY
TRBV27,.,ASSVRQAGPGYEQY
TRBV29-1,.,SLGGSSYNEQF
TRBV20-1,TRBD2,SARDSASGSGYEQY
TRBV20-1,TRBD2,SAVGLAGEEQY
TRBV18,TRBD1,ASSPGQGFYYEQY
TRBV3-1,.,ASSQLEPMGNEQF
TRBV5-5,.,ASSLDLETQY
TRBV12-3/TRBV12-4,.,ASSPDKVYGYT
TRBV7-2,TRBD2,ASSLWFGGETQY
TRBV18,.,ASSPRVWETQY
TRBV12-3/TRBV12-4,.,ASSFSGGRNIQY
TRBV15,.,ATSRQLGSGANVLT
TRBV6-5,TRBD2,ASSSGTSGNPSQY
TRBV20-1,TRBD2,CARERRTSGKHEQF
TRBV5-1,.,ASSYDSGNTIY
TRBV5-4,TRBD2,ASSTPSGEGLNEQF
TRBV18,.,ASSPSEILNTEAF
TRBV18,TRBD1,ASSQQGTNEKLF
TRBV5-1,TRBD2,ASSLPSGSQETQY
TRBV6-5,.,ASSFLNRPDTQY
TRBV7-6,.,ASSLRHHRDNEQF
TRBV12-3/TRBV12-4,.,ASSFSGRGGELF
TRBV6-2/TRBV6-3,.,ASSQIIRGFPNEQF
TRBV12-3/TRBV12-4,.,ASSVRGYEQY